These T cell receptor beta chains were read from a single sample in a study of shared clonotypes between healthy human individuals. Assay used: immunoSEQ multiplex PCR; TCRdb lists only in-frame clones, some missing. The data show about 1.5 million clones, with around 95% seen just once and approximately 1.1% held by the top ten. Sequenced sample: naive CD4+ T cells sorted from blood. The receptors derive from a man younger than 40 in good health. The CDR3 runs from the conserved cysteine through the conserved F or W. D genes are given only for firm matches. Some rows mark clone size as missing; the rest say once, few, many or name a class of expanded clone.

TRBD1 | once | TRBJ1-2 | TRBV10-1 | CASSAGTAYGYTF | TGCGCCAGCAGTGCCGGGACAGCCTATGGCTACACCTTC
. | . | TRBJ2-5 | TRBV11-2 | CASSFQTQETQYF | TGTGCCAGCAGCTTCCAGACCCAAGAGACCCAGTACTTC
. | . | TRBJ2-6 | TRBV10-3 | CATQGTGANVLTF | TGTGCCACCCAGGGCACTGGGGCCAACGTCCTGACTTTC
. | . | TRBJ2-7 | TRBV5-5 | CASSSESYEQYF | TGTGCCAGCAGCTCGGAGTCCTACGAGCAGTACTTC
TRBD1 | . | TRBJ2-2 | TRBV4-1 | CASSQDRQGANTGELFF | TGCGCCAGCAGCCAAGATCGGCAGGGGGCCAACACCGGGGAGCTGTTTTTT
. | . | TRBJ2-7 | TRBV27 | CASSRQFGTYEQYF | TGTGCCAGCAGCCGCCAGTTCGGGACCTACGAGCAGTACTTC
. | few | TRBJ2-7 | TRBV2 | CASGGRALLYEQYF | TGTGCCAGCGGGGGCAGGGCTCTTCTCTACGAGCAGTACTTC
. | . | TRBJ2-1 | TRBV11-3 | CASSLVSSSYNEQFF | TGTGCCAGCAGCTTAGTTTCAAGCTCCTACAATGAGCAGTTCTTC
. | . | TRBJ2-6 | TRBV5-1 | CASSGRQEPLSGANVLTF | TGCGCCAGCAGCGGTCGACAGGAGCCGCTCTCTGGGGCCAACGTCCTGACTTTC
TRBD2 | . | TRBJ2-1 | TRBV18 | CASSPGLATYNEQFF | TGTGCCAGCTCTCCAGGACTAGCGACTTACAATGAGCAGTTCTTC
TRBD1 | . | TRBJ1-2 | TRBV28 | CASIQGAYGYTF | TGTGCCAGCATCCAGGGGGCCTATGGCTACACCTTC
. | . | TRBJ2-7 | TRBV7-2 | CASSLMSSYEQYF | TGTGCCAGCAGCTTAATGAGCTCCTACGAGCAGTACTTC
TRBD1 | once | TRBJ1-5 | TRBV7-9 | CASSEQTGAGDQPQHF | TGTGCCAGCAGCGAACAAACAGGGGCTGGGGATCAGCCCCAGCATTTT
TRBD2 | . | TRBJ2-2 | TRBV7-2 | CASSLAGRDTGELFF | TGTGCCAGCAGCCTAGCGGGACGGGACACCGGGGAGCTGTTTTTT
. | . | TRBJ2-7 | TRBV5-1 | CASSLTLHRSSYEQYF | TGCGCCAGCAGCTTGACGCTTCACCGGAGCTCCTACGAGCAGTACTTC
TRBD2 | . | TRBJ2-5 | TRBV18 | CASSPPGLAGLETQYF | TGTGCCAGCTCACCTCCGGGACTAGCGGGACTAGAGACCCAGTACTTC
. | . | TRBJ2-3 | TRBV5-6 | CASSLSASTDTQYF | TGTGCCAGCAGCTTGTCAGCTAGCACAGATACGCAGTATTTT
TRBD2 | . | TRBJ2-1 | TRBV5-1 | CASSLAFPSGSEQFF | TGCGCCAGCAGCTTGGCATTTCCTAGCGGGAGTGAGCAGTTCTTC
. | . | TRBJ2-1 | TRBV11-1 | CASSALASVNEQFF | TGTGCCAGCAGCGCCCTGGCTAGCGTCAATGAGCAGTTCTTC
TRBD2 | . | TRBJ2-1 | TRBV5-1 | CASSGTSGSSYNEQFF | TGCGCCAGCAGCGGCACTAGCGGGAGCTCCTACAATGAGCAGTTCTTC
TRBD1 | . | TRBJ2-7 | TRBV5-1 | CASSLAGQVYYEQYF | TGCGCCAGCAGCTTGGCGGGACAGGTCTACTACGAGCAGTACTTC
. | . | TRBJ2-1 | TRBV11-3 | CASRRSTGHNEQFF | TGTGCCAGCAGGCGAAGTACAGGACACAATGAGCAGTTCTTC
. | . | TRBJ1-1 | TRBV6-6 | CASSYMRNTEAFF | TGTGCCAGCAGTTATATGAGGAACACTGAAGCTTTCTTT
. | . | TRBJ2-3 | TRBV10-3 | CAISETREPDTQYF | TGTGCCATCAGTGAGACCCGGGAGCCAGATACGCAGTATTTT